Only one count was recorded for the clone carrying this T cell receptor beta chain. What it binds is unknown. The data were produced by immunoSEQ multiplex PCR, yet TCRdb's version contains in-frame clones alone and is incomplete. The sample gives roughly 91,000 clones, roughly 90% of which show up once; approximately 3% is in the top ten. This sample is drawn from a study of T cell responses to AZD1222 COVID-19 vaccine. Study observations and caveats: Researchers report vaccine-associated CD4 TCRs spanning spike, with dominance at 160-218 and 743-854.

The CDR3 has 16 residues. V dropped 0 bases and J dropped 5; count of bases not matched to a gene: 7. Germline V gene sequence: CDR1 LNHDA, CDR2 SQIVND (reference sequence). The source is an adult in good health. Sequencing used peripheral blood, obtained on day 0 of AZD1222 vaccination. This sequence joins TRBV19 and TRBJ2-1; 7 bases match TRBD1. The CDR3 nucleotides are TGTGCCAGTAGTATAGATCGGGGACAGCTTCACAATGAGCAGTTCTTC. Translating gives CASSIDRGQLHNEQFF. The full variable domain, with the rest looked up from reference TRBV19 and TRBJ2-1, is DGGITQSPKYLFRKEGQNVTLSCEQNLNHDAMYWYRQDPGQGLRLIYYSQIVNDFQKGDIAEGYSVSREKKESFPLTVTSAQKNPTAFYLCASSIDRGQLHNEQFFGPGTRLTVL.